These 7 T cell receptor beta chains share one sample of origin, sequenced in a study of identical twins. TCRdb reprocessed the 5' RACE reads via MiXCR and lists one record per CDR3 protein. This table holds 210,000 or so distinct CDR3 sequences, approximately 8.3% found once. The same sample was also used in a study of yellow fever vaccine responses in identical twins.

Sequenced sample: memory (CD45RO+) T cells sorted from blood. The receptors originated from a woman younger than 30 in good health.

The chain couples TRBV5-1 to TRBJ2-7; no firm D call. The germline V gene encodes CDR1 SGHRS and CDR2 YFSETQ. The CDR3 consists of 12 residues. Trimming removed 3 bases at V and 3 bases at J, with 7 bases between. Written as DNA, the CDR3 is TGCGCCAGCAGCTCTCTCGACTACGAGCAGTACTTC. This sequence encodes CASSSLDYEQYF.

In its sample, this clonotype was seen a few times. The genes are TRBV20-1 and TRBJ2-4; unclear D gene. Trimming left V 8 bases short and J 1 base short, with 15 bases between. Germline V gene data show CDR1 as DFQATT and CDR2 as SNEGSKA (reference sequence). CDR3 length equals 14 residues. DNA of the CDR3: TGCAGTTCACTCCAACCCATTGCCAAAAACATTCAGTACTTC. Its translation: CSSLQPIAKNIQYF.

In its sample, this clonotype was seen many times. The genes are TRBV18 and TRBJ2-7, with 11 bases lining up with TRBD2. The CDR3 is made up of 14 amino acids. The germline V gene has CDR1 KGHSH and CDR2 LQKENI. After removal of 5 bases from V and 3 bases from J, the junction contained 3 bases not matched to a gene. The CDR3 bases are TGTGCCAGCTCATCCGGGACTAGCGGCTACGAGCAGTACTTC. Protein: CASSSGTSGYEQYF.

The chain is built from TRBV5-4 and TRBJ2-6, with 7 bases matching TRBD1. The CDR3 has 19 residues. Germline assignment: CDR1 SGHNT and CDR2 YYREEE (reference sequence). J was trimmed by 0 bases and V by 0 bases; bases with no gene match: 9. The CDR3 nucleotides are TGTGCCAGCAGCTTGGGACCGACAGGGAGTAGCTCTGGGGCCAACGTCCTGACTTTC. Residues: CASSLGPTGSSSGANVLTF.

This clonotype was counted a few times. The chain is built from TRBV24-1 and TRBJ2-1, with 13 bases lining up with TRBD2. The J segment lost 0 bases and the V segment lost 9 bases, leaving 7 bases of the junction unmatched. The germline CDR1 and CDR2 sequences are KGHDR and SFDVKD. The CDR3 is 17 amino acids. The chain's CDR3 is CATQTSGRSSSYNEQFF. As DNA, the CDR3 is TGTGCCACCCAGACTAGCGGGAGGTCGAGCTCCTACAATGAGCAGTTCTTC.

This clonotype was counted many times. This chain joins TRBV20-1 and TRBJ2-5; D unresolved. V lost 3 bases and J lost 5, with 13 bases in between. Germline CDR1 reads DFQATT; CDR2 reads SNEGSKA (reference sequence). The CDR3 has 13 amino acids. CDR3 DNA: TGCAGTGCTAGTAACAGCTTAGACGAGACCCAGTACTTC. Amino acid sequence: CSASNSLDETQYF.

This clonotype was counted ten times or more. V gene TRBV12-3 or TRBV12-4 combines with J gene TRBJ2-2; maybe TRBD2 (5 bases). The V end was cut by 3 bases, the J end by 7 bases, with 6 bases between. The CDR3 totals 12 residues. CDR3 in amino acids: CASSLGSGELFF. The CDR3 DNA is TGTGCCAGCAGTTTGGGGAGCGGGGAGCTGTTTTTT.